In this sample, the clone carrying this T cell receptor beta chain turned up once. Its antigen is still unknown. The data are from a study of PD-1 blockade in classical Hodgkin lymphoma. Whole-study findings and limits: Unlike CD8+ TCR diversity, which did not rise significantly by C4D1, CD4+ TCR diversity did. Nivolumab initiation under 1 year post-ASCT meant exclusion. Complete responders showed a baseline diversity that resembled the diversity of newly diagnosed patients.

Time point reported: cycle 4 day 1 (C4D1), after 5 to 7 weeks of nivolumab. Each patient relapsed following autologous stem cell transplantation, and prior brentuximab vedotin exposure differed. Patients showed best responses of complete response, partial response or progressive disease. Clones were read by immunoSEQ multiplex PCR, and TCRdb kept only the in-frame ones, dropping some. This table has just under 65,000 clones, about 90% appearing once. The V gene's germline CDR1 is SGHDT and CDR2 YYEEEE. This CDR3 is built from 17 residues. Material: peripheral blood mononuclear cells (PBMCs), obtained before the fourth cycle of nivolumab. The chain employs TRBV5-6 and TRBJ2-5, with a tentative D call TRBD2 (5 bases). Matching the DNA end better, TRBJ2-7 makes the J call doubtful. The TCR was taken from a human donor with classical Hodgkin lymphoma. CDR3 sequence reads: CASSFIPGSIFTYEQYF. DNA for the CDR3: TGTGCCAGCAGCTTCATTCCGGGATCGATTTTCACCTACGAGCAGTACTTC.